This T cell receptor beta chain was sequenced in a study of blood T cells in healthy people across ages. General study results and limits: Researchers judged that diversity estimates from one million T cells fell short of true values.

Germline lookup yields CDR1 SQVTM and CDR2 ANQGSEA. There are 13 residues in the CDR3. V lost 4 bases and J 0 bases, leaving 10 bases between the germline ends. With each sample, at least 6 micrograms of total RNA were extracted. With a J-beta primer mix and a sample-barcoded 5' primer, a second PCR ran about 7 to 12 cycles. TCRdb reprocessed the 5' RACE reads with MiXCR, giving one entry per CDR3 protein. The table includes some 1,800,000 distinct CDR3 sequences, about two fifths detected once. In regard to this clonotype: Its target is not known.

This receptor was taken from a human donor in good health. The chain employs TRBV29-1 and TRBJ2-7, with unresolved D. Sequencing was carried out using blood. In nucleotides, the CDR3 is TGCAGCGTTGCATGGTCTACCTCCTACGAGCAGTACTTC. Protein sequence: CSVAWSTSYEQYF.